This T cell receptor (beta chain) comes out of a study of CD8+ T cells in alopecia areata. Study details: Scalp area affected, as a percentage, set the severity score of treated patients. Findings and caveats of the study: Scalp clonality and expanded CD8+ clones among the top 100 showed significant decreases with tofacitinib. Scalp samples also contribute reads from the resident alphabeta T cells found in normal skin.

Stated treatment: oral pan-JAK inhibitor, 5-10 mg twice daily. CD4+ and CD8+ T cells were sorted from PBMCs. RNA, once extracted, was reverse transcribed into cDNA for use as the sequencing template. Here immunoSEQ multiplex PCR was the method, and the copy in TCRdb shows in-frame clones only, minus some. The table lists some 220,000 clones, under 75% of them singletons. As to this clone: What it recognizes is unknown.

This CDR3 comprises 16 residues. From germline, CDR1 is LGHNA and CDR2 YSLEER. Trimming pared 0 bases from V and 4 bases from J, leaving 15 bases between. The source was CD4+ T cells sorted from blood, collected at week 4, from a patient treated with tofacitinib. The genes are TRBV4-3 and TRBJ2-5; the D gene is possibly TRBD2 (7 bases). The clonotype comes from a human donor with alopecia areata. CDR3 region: CASSQEWGGGLETQYF. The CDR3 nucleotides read TGCGCCAGCAGCCAAGAATGGGGGGGCGGTTTAGAGACCCAGTACTTC.